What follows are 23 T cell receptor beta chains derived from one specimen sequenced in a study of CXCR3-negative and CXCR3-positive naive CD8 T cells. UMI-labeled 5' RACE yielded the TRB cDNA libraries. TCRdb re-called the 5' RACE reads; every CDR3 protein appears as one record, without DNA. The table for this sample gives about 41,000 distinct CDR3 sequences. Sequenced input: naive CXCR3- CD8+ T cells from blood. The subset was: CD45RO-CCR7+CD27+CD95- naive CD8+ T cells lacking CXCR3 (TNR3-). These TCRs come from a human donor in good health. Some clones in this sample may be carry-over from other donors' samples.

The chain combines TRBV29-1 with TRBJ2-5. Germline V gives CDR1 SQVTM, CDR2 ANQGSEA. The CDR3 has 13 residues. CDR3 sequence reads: CSVEEGTQETQYF.

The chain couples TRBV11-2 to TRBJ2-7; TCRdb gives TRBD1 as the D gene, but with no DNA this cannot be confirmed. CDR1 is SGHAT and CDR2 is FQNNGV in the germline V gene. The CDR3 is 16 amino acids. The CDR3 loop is CASSPSEGESSYEQYF.

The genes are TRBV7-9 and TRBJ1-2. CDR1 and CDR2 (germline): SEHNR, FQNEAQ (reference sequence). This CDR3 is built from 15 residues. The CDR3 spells CASSLGVMGGYGYTF. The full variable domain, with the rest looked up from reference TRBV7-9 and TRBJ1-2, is DTGVSQNPRHKITKRGQNVTFRCDPISEHNRLYWYRQTLGQGPEFLTYFQNEAQLEKSRLLSDRFSAERPKGSFSTLEIQRTEQGDSAMYLCASSLGVMGGYGYTFGSGTRLTVV.

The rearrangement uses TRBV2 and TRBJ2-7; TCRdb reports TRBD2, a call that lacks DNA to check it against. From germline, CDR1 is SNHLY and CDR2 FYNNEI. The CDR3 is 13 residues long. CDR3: CASSGLAGREQYF.

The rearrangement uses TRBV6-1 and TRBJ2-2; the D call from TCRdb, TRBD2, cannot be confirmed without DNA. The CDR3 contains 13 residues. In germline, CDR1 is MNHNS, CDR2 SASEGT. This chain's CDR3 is CASGEYLTGELFF.

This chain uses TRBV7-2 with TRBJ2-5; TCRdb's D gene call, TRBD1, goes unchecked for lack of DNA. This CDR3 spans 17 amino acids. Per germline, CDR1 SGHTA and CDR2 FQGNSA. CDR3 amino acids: CASSANRGLLREETQYF. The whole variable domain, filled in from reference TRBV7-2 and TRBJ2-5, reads GAGVSQSPSNKVTEKGKDVELRCDPISGHTALYWYRQSLGQGLEFLIYFQGNSAPDKSGLPSDRFSAERTGGSVSTLTIQRTQQEDSAVYLCASSANRGLLREETQYFGPGTRLLVL.

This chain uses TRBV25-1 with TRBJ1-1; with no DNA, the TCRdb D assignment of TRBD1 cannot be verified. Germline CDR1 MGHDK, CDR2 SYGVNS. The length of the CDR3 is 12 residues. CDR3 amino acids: CASKTGETEAFF.

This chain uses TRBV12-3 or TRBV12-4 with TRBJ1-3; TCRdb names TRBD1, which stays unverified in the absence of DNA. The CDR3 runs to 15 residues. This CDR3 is CASRNREYYGNTIYF.

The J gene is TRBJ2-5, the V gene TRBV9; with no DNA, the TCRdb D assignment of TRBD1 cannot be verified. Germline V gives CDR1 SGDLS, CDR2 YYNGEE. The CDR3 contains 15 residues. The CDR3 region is CASSVEGQDQETQYF. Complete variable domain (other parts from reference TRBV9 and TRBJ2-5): DSGVTQTPKHLITATGQRVTLRCSPRSGDLSVYWYQQSLDQGLQFLIQYYNGEERAKGNILERFSAQQFPDLHSELNLSSLELGDSALYFCASSVEGQDQETQYFGPGTRLLVL.

The CDR3 loop reads CASTSEGWTGEMFF. The chain links TRBV9 to TRBJ2-2; TCRdb indicates TRBD2, and absent DNA this call remains unverified. The CDR3 extends over 14 amino acids. Germline V gene lookup returns CDR1 SGDLS and CDR2 YYNGEE.

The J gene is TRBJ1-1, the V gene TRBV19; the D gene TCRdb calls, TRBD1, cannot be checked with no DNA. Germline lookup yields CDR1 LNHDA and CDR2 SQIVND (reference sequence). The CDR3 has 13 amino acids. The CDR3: CASTGQWFGEAFF.

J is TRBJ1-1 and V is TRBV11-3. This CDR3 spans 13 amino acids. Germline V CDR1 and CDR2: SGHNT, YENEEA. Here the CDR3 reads CASGGDGYTEAFF.

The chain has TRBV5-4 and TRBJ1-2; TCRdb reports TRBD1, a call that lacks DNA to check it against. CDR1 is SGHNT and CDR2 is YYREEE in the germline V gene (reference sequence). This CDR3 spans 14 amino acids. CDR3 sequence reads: CASSLAPGFYGYTF.

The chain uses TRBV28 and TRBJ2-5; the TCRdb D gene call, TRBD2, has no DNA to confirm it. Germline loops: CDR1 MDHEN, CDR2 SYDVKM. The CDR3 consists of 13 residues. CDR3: CATGGPNQETQYF.

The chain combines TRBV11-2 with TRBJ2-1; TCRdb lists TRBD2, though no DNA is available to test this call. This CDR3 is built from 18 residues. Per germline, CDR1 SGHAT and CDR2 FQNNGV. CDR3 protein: CASSFTPLIAGEGNEQFF.

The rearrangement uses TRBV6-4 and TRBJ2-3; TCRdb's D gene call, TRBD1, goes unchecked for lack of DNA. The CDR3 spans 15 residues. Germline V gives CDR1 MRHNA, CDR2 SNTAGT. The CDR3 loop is CASSDGTGGADTQYF.

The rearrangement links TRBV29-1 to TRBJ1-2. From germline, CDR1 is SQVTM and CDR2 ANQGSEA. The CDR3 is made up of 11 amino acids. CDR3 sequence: CSVVDPYGYTF.

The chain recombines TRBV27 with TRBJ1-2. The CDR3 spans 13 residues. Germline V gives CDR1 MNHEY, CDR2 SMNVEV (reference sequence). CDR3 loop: CASTPAGSYGYTF.

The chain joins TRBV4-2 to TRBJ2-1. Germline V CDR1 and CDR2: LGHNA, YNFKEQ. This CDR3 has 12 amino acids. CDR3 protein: CASSQDGHEQFF.

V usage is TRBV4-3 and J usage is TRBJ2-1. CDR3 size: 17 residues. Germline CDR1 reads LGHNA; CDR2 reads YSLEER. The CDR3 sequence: CASSQVYAGGPYNEQFF.

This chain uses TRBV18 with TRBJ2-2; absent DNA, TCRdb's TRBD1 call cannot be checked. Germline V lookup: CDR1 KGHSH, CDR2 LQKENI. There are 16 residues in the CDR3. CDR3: CASSHYPGGITGELFF.

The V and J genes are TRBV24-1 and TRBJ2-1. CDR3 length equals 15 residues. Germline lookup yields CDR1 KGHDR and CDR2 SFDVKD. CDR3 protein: CATSDSVSSYNEQFF.

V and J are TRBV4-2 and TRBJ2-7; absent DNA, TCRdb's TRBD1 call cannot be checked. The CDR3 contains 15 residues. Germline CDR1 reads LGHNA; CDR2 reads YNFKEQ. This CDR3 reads CASSHPGQSSYEQYF.